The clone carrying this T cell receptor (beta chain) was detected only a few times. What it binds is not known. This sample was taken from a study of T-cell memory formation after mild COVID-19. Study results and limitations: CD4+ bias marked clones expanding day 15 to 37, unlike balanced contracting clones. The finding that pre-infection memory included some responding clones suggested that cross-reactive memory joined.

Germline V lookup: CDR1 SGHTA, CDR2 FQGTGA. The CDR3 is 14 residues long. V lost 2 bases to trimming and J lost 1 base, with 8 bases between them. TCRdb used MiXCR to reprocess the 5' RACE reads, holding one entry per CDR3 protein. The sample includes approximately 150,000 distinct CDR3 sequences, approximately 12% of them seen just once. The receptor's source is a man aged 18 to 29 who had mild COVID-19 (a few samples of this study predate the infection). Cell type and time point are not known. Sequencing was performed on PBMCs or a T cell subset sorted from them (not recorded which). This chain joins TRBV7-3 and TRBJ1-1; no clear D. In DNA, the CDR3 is TGTGCCAGCAGCTTATCGTCCAGGAACACTGAAGCTTTCTTT. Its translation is CASSLSSRNTEAFF.